The 25 T cell receptor beta chains below were found in one sample sequenced in a study of human T cells and chemical hapten exposure. Documented time point: patch test 1, 2 weeks after DPC sensitization. This sample's treatment: therapeutic diphenylcyclopropenone sensitization with weekly scalp DPC. TCRdb processed the RACE reads anew with MiXCR; each CDR3 protein has one entry. The data contain 380,000 or so distinct CDR3 sequences, roughly 4.8% of them singletons. The sequencing here drew on whole blood, taken in connection with sensitization to the hapten diphenylcyclopropenone (DPC). All receptors come from a woman in her forties or fifties with alopecia areata. Some clones in this sample may be carry-over from other donors' samples.

This clonotype was recorded many times. The CDR3 DNA follows: TGTGCCAGCAGCGCTGGGACAGAGGAAAAACTGTTTTTT. Its protein product is CASSAGTEEKLFF. V is TRBV4-2 and J is TRBJ1-4, with 7 bases fitting TRBD1. The CDR3 length is 13 residues. Unmatched junction bases numbered 5, after V lost 5 bases and J lost 8 bases. Germline V gene data show CDR1 as LGHNA and CDR2 as YNFKEQ.

V is TRBV5-1 and J is TRBJ2-5, with 12 bases lining up with TRBD2. The germline CDR1 and CDR2 sequences are SGHRS and YFSETQ. The CDR3 spans 15 residues. Germline trimming cut 7 bases from V and 4 bases from J; bases unmatched to any gene: 8. The chain's CDR3 is CASGPSGGAGETQYF. The CDR3 bases are TGCGCCAGCGGCCCTAGCGGGGGGGCCGGAGAGACCCAGTACTTC.

This clonotype appeared a few times. The J gene is TRBJ2-5, the V gene TRBV20-1; D may be TRBD2 (5 bases). This CDR3 spans 13 amino acids. V was cut by 3 bases and J by 5 bases, with 13 bases left in between. Germline V gene sequence: CDR1 DFQATT, CDR2 SNEGSKA (reference sequence). The CDR3 DNA reads as TGCAGTGCTAGCCCAGCGGTCTTGGAGACCCAGTACTTC. Translating it yields CSASPAVLETQYF.

Ten or more counts support this clonotype. The CDR3 bases are TGTGCCAGCAGCTTACGGTCGCCCGCGGCCTCGAACACCGGGGAGCTGTTTTTT. It encodes CASSLRSPAASNTGELFF. V and J are TRBV11-2 and TRBJ2-2, with no clear D. The CDR3 sequence is 18 residues long. Trimming removed 2 bases at V and 0 bases at J, with 16 bases between. Per germline, CDR1 SGHAT and CDR2 FQNNGV. Combining the CDR3 with reference TRBV11-2 and TRBJ2-2 gives the whole variable domain EAGVAQSPRYKIIEKRQSVAFWCNPISGHATLYWYQQILGQGPKLLIQFQNNGVVDDSQLPKDRFSAERLKGVDSTLKIQPAKLEDSAVYLCASSLRSPAASNTGELFFGEGSRLTVL.

The chain joins TRBV6-2 or TRBV6-3 to TRBJ2-7, with 7 nucleotides matching TRBD1. Trimming at V came to 2 bases and at J to 7 bases, leaving 8 bases not matched to a gene. Germline V gives CDR1 MNHEY, CDR2 SVGEGT. The CDR3 is 14 amino acids. CDR3 sequence reads: CASSYPGQPREQYF. The CDR3 bases are TGTGCCAGCAGTTACCCGGGACAGCCACGGGAGCAGTACTTC.

This clonotype appeared a few times. The chain couples TRBV7-2 to TRBJ2-1; 14 bases are shared with TRBD2. The CDR3 loop spans 17 amino acids. Germline CDR1 SGHTA, CDR2 FQGNSA. After removal of 5 bases from V and 6 bases from J, the junction contained 9 bases not matched to a gene. CDR3 sequence: CASSPRLAGGPPNEQFF. For the CDR3, the DNA is TGTGCCAGCAGCCCGAGACTAGCGGGAGGGCCCCCCAATGAGCAGTTCTTC.

The CDR3 coding sequence is TGTGCCAGCACCGGGACTAGCGGGGAGTACAATGAGCAGTTCTTC. It codes for CASTGTSGEYNEQFF. The chain carries TRBV5-4 and TRBJ2-1; 13 bases are shared with TRBD2. Trimming cost V 6 bases and J 4 bases; bases outside gene matches: 4. Germline CDR1 is SGHNT and CDR2 is YYREEE (reference sequence). This CDR3 region has 15 residues.

This chain links TRBV6-5 with TRBJ1-2; D is unclear. V lost 6 bases and J 6 bases, leaving 11 bases between the germline ends. The CDR3 runs to 12 residues. The germline V gene encodes CDR1 MNHEY and CDR2 SVGAGI. DNA for the CDR3: TGTGCCAGCAGATCAAGTTTTGATGGCTACACCTTC. Protein product: CASRSSFDGYTF.

This clonotype was counted ten times or more. CDR3 residues: CASRPSSPDTQYF. CDR3 coding DNA: TGCGCCAGCAGGCCATCGTCCCCAGATACGCAGTATTTT. The genes are TRBV5-1 and TRBJ2-3; D is unresolved. V lost 5 bases and J lost 4, with 11 bases in between. The CDR3 has 13 amino acids. The germline CDR1 and CDR2 sequences are SGHRS and YFSETQ. Drawing the rest from reference TRBV5-1 and TRBJ2-3, the complete variable domain is KAGVTQTPRYLIKTRGQQVTLSCSPISGHRSVSWYQQTPGQGLQFLFEYFSETQRNKGNFPGRFSGRQFSNSRSEMNVSTLELGDSALYLCASRPSSPDTQYFGPGTRLTVL.

The chain combines TRBV5-1 with TRBJ2-7; no firm D call. Trimming removed 4 bases from V and 3 bases from J, with 11 bases in between. The CDR3 is 13 residues long. The germline V gene has CDR1 SGHRS and CDR2 YFSETQ. CDR3 sequence (DNA): TGCGCCAGCAGCCCCCCAGCTTACTACGAGCAGTACTTC. Its translation is CASSPPAYYEQYF.

This clonotype was seen repeatedly, ten times or more. The chain couples TRBV4-1 to TRBJ2-1; no firm D call. Germline loops: CDR1 MGHRA, CDR2 YSYEKL. V was clipped by 0 bases and J by 1 base, with 7 bases between them. The CDR3 covers 15 residues. The CDR3 DNA follows: TGCGCCAGCAGCCAAGATACCGGTTCCTACAATGAGCAGTTCTTC. Translated, it gives CASSQDTGSYNEQFF.

Only a few counts were recorded for this clonotype. CDR3 DNA sequence: TGTGCCAGCAGCCAACACAGCACAGATACGCAGTATTTT. Its protein product is CASSQHSTDTQYF. The chain is built from TRBV3-1 and TRBJ2-3; D ambiguous. Between the trimmed V and J ends, which lost 2 bases and 0 bases, there was a span of 3 bases. The germline gives CDR1 LGHDT, CDR2 YNNKEL (reference sequence). CDR3 length equals 13 residues.

This clonotype was observed many times. This chain uses TRBV12-3 or TRBV12-4 with TRBJ1-6; 9 bases are shared with TRBD1. Trimming took 3 bases from V and 5 from J; bases not matched to a gene: 2. CDR3 length: 15 amino acids. The CDR3 protein is CASSLGQGNNSPLHF. The CDR3 DNA is TGTGCCAGCAGTTTGGGACAGGGTAATAATTCACCCCTCCACTTT.

This clonotype was seen repeatedly, ten times or more. The chain recombines TRBV3-1 with TRBJ2-3; 8 bases match TRBD2. Germline CDR1 LGHDT, CDR2 YNNKEL (reference sequence). Trimming cost V 3 bases and J 0 bases; bases outside gene matches: 8. The CDR3 loop spans 17 amino acids. The CDR3 sequence is CASSHFPRGGSTDTQYF. DNA for the CDR3: TGTGCCAGCAGCCACTTCCCCCGGGGGGGGAGCACAGATACGCAGTATTTT.

This clonotype was counted ten times or more. The rearrangement uses TRBV7-6 and TRBJ2-5, with 7 bases aligning to TRBD1. J gave up 7 bases and V 2 bases, and 16 bases lay outside the gene matches. The V gene's germline CDR1 is SGHVS and CDR2 FNYEAQ. The CDR3 has 17 amino acids. The CDR3 reads CASSLPPGQPTRGTQYF. CDR3 in DNA: TGTGCCAGCAGCTTACCCCCGGGACAGCCGACCAGGGGGACCCAGTACTTC.

This clonotype was picked up a small number of times. The chain joins TRBV4-3 to TRBJ2-3; D is possibly TRBD2 (7 bases). V was cut by 0 bases and J by 2 bases, with 9 bases left in between. Germline V gene sequence: CDR1 LGHNA, CDR2 YSLEER. The CDR3 sequence is 15 residues long. Written as DNA, the CDR3 is TGCGCCAGCAGCCAAGATGCGGGGGCCACAGATACGCAGTATTTT. This gives the protein CASSQDAGATDTQYF.

At least ten counts were recorded for this clonotype. This chain joins TRBV29-1 and TRBJ2-2; D gene ambiguous. With 7 bases removed from V and 5 bases from J, the gap between germline ends came to 20 bases. The germline gives CDR1 SQVTM, CDR2 ANQGSEA. This CDR3 has 15 amino acids. CDR3 DNA sequence: TGCAGCGCTTTCCTGGATCCGCTTTTGACCGGGGAGCTGTTTTTT. Protein: CSAFLDPLLTGELFF.

The V and J genes are TRBV25-1 and TRBJ2-2; no clear D. The V gene lost 1 base and the J gene lost 6 bases, with 3 bases spanning the gap. Per germline, CDR1 MGHDK and CDR2 SYGVNS. The CDR3 contains 12 residues. The CDR3 DNA is TGTGCCAGCAGTGAATTAGCCGGGGAGCTGTTTTTT. Translation gives CASSELAGELFF.

This clonotype was observed a handful of times. This sequence joins TRBV11-2 and TRBJ1-1; D not certain. The CDR3 runs to 14 residues. Germline-derived CDR1 and CDR2 are SGHAT and FQNNGV. Trimming removed 0 bases from V and 6 bases from J, with 11 bases in between. CDR3 nucleotides: TGTGCCAGCAGCTTAGAACACAGCATTCCTGAAGCTTTCTTT. Amino acid sequence: CASSLEHSIPEAFF.

This clonotype has more than one count but fewer than ten. V usage is TRBV6-4 and J usage is TRBJ1-1; D remains ambiguous. V was cut by 3 bases and J by 1 base, with 6 bases left in between. The CDR3 totals 13 residues. CDR1 and CDR2 (germline): MRHNA, SNTAGT. In DNA form, the CDR3 reads TGTGCCAGCAGTGAATGGCAGAACACTGAAGCTTTCTTT. It specifies CASSEWQNTEAFF.

This clonotype was counted only a few times. V is TRBV29-1 and J is TRBJ2-7, with a tentative D call TRBD1 (6 bases). V lost 1 base, J lost 2 bases, and 15 bases lay in between. The CDR3 runs to 15 residues. Germline CDR1 is SQVTM and CDR2 is ANQGSEA. The CDR3: CSVEGTDSPAYEQYF. CDR3 nucleotide sequence: TGCAGCGTTGAAGGGACGGACAGTCCAGCCTACGAGCAGTACTTC.

This clonotype was recorded many times. The rearrangement uses TRBV20-1 and TRBJ1-3, with 9 bases identical to TRBD1. The CDR3 has 15 residues. J was trimmed by 5 bases and V by 3 bases; bases with no gene match: 8. Germline CDR1 reads DFQATT; CDR2 reads SNEGSKA (reference sequence). CDR3 protein: CSAREGQGGRNTIYF. CDR3 sequence (DNA): TGCAGTGCTAGGGAGGGACAGGGAGGGAGAAACACCATATATTTT.

This clonotype has ten or more counts. V usage is TRBV2 and J usage is TRBJ2-1; D remains unclear. The CDR3 sequence is 12 residues long. The V end was cut by 2 bases, the J end by 7 bases, with 6 bases between. CDR1 SNHLY and CDR2 FYNNEI come from the germline V gene. The CDR3 DNA reads as TGTGCCAGCAGTGAAACAGTAAATGAGCAGTTCTTC. Translated, it gives CASSETVNEQFF.

This clonotype was counted many times. This chain connects TRBV15 to TRBJ2-3; TRBD1 or TRBD2 may be the D gene (5 bases each). Germline CDR1 reads LNHNV; CDR2 reads YYDKDF (reference sequence). V was pared by 0 bases and J by 0 bases, with 10 bases between. The length of the CDR3 is 16 residues. CDR3: CATSRDGAGSTDTQYF. The CDR3 region has the DNA TGTGCCACCAGCAGAGACGGGGCAGGGAGCACAGATACGCAGTATTTT.

This clonotype was recorded many times. The genes are TRBV30 and TRBJ2-1; 12 bases match TRBD2. This CDR3 is 13 amino acids long. J lost 9 bases, V lost 3 bases, and 3 bases had no gene match. Germline lookup yields CDR1 GTSNPN and CDR2 SVGIG (reference sequence). The CDR3 loop reads CAWRRLAGAEQFF. The CDR3 DNA is TGTGCCTGGAGAAGACTAGCGGGAGCTGAGCAGTTCTTC.